This T cell receptor (beta chain) is from a study of early T cells in non-severe SARS-CoV-2 infection. J gave up 9 bases and V 5 bases, and 11 bases lay outside the gene matches. Germline V gives CDR1 SNHLY, CDR2 FYNNEI. CDR3 length: 15 residues. Via MiXCR, TCRdb re-called the 5' RACE reads, giving one row per CDR3 protein. The table shows about 110,000 distinct CDR3 sequences, with over 10% occurring only once. This clonotype appeared many times. The source is an adult who was a healthcare worker with PCR-confirmed SARS-CoV-2 infection or an uninfected control (not recorded which). The source material was whole blood, sampled at baseline. V and J are TRBV2 and TRBJ1-5, with 9 bases matching TRBD1. CDR3 DNA: TGTGCCAGCAGTTTTACAGGGGGCGTTTTGGGGCCCCAGCATTTT. Its protein is CASSFTGGVLGPQHF. The full variable domain, its missing parts supplied by reference TRBV2 and TRBJ1-5, is EPEVTQTPSHQVTQMGQEVILRCVPISNHLYFYWYRQILGQKVEFLVSFYNNEISEKSEIFDDQFSVERPDGSNFTLKIRSTKLEDSAMYFCASSFTGGVLGPQHFGDGTRLSIL.